One sample yielded the 20 T cell receptor beta chains listed below, sequenced in a study of blood T cell repertoires in COVID-19. Profiling relied on immunoSEQ multiplex PCR, and the TCRdb table lists in-frame clones only, not all of them. In the table there are 50,000 to 60,000 clones, 80% to 85% of which are singletons. Source material: peripheral blood. The receptors originated from a man aged 80 or over with COVID-19, enrolled during active disease.

The rearrangement joins TRBV6-5 to TRBJ2-7; a weak D match, TRBD2 (7 bases). V shed 8 bases and J shed 6 bases, with 17 bases lying between them. Germline V gene lookup returns CDR1 MNHEY and CDR2 SVGAGI. The CDR3 covers 13 residues. CDR3 sequence: CASARAGATEQYV. The CDR3 coding sequence is TGTGCCAGCGCAAGGGCGGGGGCGACCGAGCAGTACGTC.

The rearrangement links TRBV9 to TRBJ2-2; the D gene is possibly TRBD1 (6 bases). With 4 bases removed from V and 4 bases from J, the gap between germline ends came to 20 bases. Germline V lookup: CDR1 SGDLS, CDR2 YYNGEE. The CDR3 is made up of 17 amino acids. CDR3 region: CASSPWGRAMVTGELFF. The CDR3, as DNA: TGTGCCAGCAGCCCGTGGGGGCGGGCTATGGTCACCGGGGAGCTGTTTTTT.

The rearrangement joins TRBV5-5 to TRBJ2-3; TRBD2 might be the D (5 bases). The CDR3 has 15 amino acids. The V and J ends lost 2 bases and 5 bases respectively, with 15 bases between them. Germline V CDR1 and CDR2: SGHKS, YYEKEE (reference sequence). The CDR3 sequence is CASSLDPGREDTQYF. The DNA of the CDR3 is TGTGCCAGCAGCTTAGACCCAGGTCGGGAAGATACGCAGTATTTT.

The V call is TRBV6-6, the J call TRBJ2-7, with 7 bases aligning to TRBD1. V lost 5 bases and J lost 0; bases outside the gene matches: 7. The germline V gene has CDR1 MNHNY and CDR2 SVGAGI (reference sequence). The CDR3 runs to 15 residues. The CDR3 DNA reads TGTGCCAGCAGTCCCCGGGACAGAAGCTCCTACGAGCAGTACTTC. This gives the protein CASSPRDRSSYEQYF.

The J gene is TRBJ2-2, the V gene TRBV9; no definite D call. Germline V gene lookup returns CDR1 SGDLS and CDR2 YYNGEE. The CDR3 totals 15 residues. Between the trimmed V and J ends, which lost 0 bases and 7 bases, there was a span of 13 bases. CDR3 DNA: TGTGCCAGCAGCGTAGTGGGCGAAGTAGGCGGGGAGCTGTTTTTT. This sequence encodes CASSVVGEVGGELFF.

The chain combines TRBV5-5 with TRBJ1-2; D is uncertain. Germline V gene sequence: CDR1 SGHKS, CDR2 YYEKEE (reference sequence). V lost 4 bases and J 0 bases, leaving 7 bases between the germline ends. The CDR3 is 13 residues long. The CDR3 DNA follows: TGTGCCAGCAGCGGCGGCGCTAACTATGGCTACACCTTC. Encoded protein: CASSGGANYGYTF.

The sample holds one count of this clone. The V and J genes are TRBV28 and TRBJ1-5, with 7 bases identical to TRBD1. V lost 5 bases, J lost 6 bases, and 7 bases stayed unmatched. CDR3 length equals 14 residues. Germline CDR1 reads MDHEN; CDR2 reads SYDVKM. The chain's CDR3 is CASSSSGGSQPQHF. The CDR3 DNA reads TGTGCCAGCAGTAGTTCAGGGGGGAGTCAGCCCCAGCATTTT.

The genes are TRBV7-6 and TRBJ1-3; possible D gene TRBD1, 6 bases. The CDR3 is 17 amino acids. CDR1 and CDR2 from the germline V gene are SGHVS and FNYEAQ. Trimming pared 5 bases from V and 0 bases from J, leaving 17 bases between. CDR3 protein: CASSIRQGYDSGNTIYF. The CDR3 region has the DNA TGTGCCAGCAGCATTCGTCAGGGGTACGACTCTGGAAACACCATATATTTT. Complete variable domain (other parts from reference TRBV7-6 and TRBJ1-3): GAGVSQSPRYKVTKRGQDVALRCDPISGHVSLYWYRQALGQGPEFLTYFNYEAQQDKSGLPNDRFSAERPEGSISTLTIQRTEQRDSAMYRCASSIRQGYDSGNTIYFGEGSWLTVV.

Notes on this clone: Germline is not matched at one junction end, which may reflect a read error. The CDR3: CAGSLHQGLETQYF. For the CDR3, the DNA is TGCGCCGGCAGCTTGCACCAGGGTCTGGAGACCCAGTACTTC. This rearrangement joins TRBV5-1 to TRBJ2-5; TRBD1 might be the D (5 bases). This CDR3 comprises 14 residues. CDR1 SGHRS and CDR2 YFSETQ come from the germline V gene.

This chain joins TRBV7-3 and TRBJ2-5; 10 bases line up with TRBD2. This CDR3 is 16 amino acids long. J gave up 4 bases and V 4 bases, and 9 bases lay outside the gene matches. Germline CDR1 SGHTA, CDR2 FQGTGA. The CDR3 nucleotides are TGTGCCAGCAGCTCCCCATCTAGCGGGGGTGGAGAGACCCAGTACTTC. Protein sequence: CASSSPSSGGGETQYF. The full variable domain, completed using reference TRBV7-3 and TRBJ2-5, is GAGVSQTPSNKVTEKGKYVELRCDPISGHTALYWYRQSLGQGPEFLIYFQGTGAADDSGLPNDRFFAVRPEGSVSTLKIQRTERGDSAVYLCASSSPSSGGGETQYFGPGTRLLVL.

The J gene is TRBJ1-4, the V gene TRBV4-3; no definite D call. The CDR3 contains 17 residues. The V end was cut by 6 bases, the J end by 8 bases, with 25 bases between. In germline, CDR1 is LGHNA, CDR2 YSLEER. The CDR3 DNA follows: TGCGCCAGCAGGACAAAAGTGGCGAAGGGCAGCGGGGAAAAACTGTTTTTT. It specifies CASRTKVAKGSGEKLFF.

The chain recombines TRBV7-2 with TRBJ2-3; 8 positions match TRBD2. In germline, CDR1 is SGHTA, CDR2 FQGNSA. CDR3 length equals 16 residues. The junction had 5 bases not matched to a gene; V was cut back by 2 bases and J by 1 base. The chain's CDR3 is CASSLYTTSGTDTQYF. DNA of the CDR3: TGTGCCAGCAGCTTATACACGACTAGCGGCACAGATACGCAGTATTTT.

J is TRBJ1-1 and V is TRBV9; 7 nucleotides align to TRBD1. Unmatched junction bases numbered 5, after V lost 0 bases and J lost 6 bases. The CDR3 totals 14 residues. Germline CDR1 is SGDLS and CDR2 is YYNGEE. In nucleotides, the CDR3 is TGTGCCAGCAGCGTAGTGGGACAGTCCGCTGAAGCTTTCTTT. Translating it yields CASSVVGQSAEAFF.

This clone was recorded only once. This chain links TRBV6-5 with TRBJ1-5; perhaps TRBD1 as D (6 bases). The CDR3 covers 14 residues. V dropped 3 bases and J dropped 4 bases, with 10 bases sitting between them. CDR1 and CDR2 (germline): MNHEY, SVGAGI. The CDR3, as DNA: TGTGCCAGCAGTTATCGAAGGGGGAATCAGCCCCAGCATTTT. Translation gives CASSYRRGNQPQHF.

The chain has TRBV9 and TRBJ1-2; D is ambiguous. Trimming removed 3 bases at V and 4 bases at J, with 13 bases between. The germline V gene encodes CDR1 SGDLS and CDR2 YYNGEE. The CDR3 length is 14 residues. The CDR3 nucleotides are TGTGCCAGCAGCGGGGGAGGCAGAGGCTATGGCTACACCTTC. It codes for CASSGGGRGYGYTF.

The V and J genes are TRBV5-6 and TRBJ2-7, with D maybe TRBD1 (6 bases). This CDR3 has 14 residues. Germline V gene lookup returns CDR1 SGHDT and CDR2 YYEEEE. The ends were cut back, 3 bases at V and 1 base at J, with 11 bases in the middle. CDR3 sequence: CASSWGQSSYEQYF. DNA for the CDR3: TGTGCCAGCAGCTGGGGACAAAGTTCCTACGAGCAGTACTTC.

The rearrangement links TRBV3-1 (or the pseudogene TRBV3-2) to TRBJ2-7; 7 nucleotides match TRBD1. The germline CDR1 and CDR2 sequences are LGHDT and YNNKEL (reference sequence). This CDR3 region has 16 residues. Trimming took 4 bases from V and 0 from J; bases not matched to a gene: 9. The CDR3 DNA reads TGTGCCAGCAGCCCTAGGGGACAGCTGAGCTCCTACGAGCAGTACGTC. This translates into CASSPRGQLSSYEQYV.

The rearrangement joins TRBV15 to TRBJ1-1; D is possibly TRBD1 (5 bases). This CDR3 contains 13 residues. Germline V gene lookup returns CDR1 LNHNV and CDR2 YYDKDF (reference sequence). Trimming shortened V by 4 bases and J by 1 base, and 7 bases separated the two germline ends. In DNA, the CDR3 is TGTGCCACCAGCATTGGACAGAACACTGAAGCTTTCTTT. Its protein product is CATSIGQNTEAFF.

The chain joins TRBV6-2 or TRBV6-3 to TRBJ1-1, with D possibly matching TRBD1 (6 bases). V lost 6 bases and J lost 7, with 12 bases in between. Germline CDR1 MNHEY, CDR2 SVGEGT. The CDR3 is 12 residues long. The CDR3 loop reads CASSVTGREAFF. CDR3 nucleotide sequence: TGTGCCAGCAGCGTTACAGGGCGTGAAGCTTTCTTT.

The chain employs TRBV2 and TRBJ2-7, with no clear D. The germline CDR1 and CDR2 sequences are SNHLY and FYNNEI. V gave up 6 bases and J gave up 3 bases, with 6 bases separating them. This CDR3 has 11 residues. CDR3 protein: CASRAFYEQYF. The DNA for the CDR3 is TGTGCCAGCAGAGCGTTCTACGAGCAGTACTTC.